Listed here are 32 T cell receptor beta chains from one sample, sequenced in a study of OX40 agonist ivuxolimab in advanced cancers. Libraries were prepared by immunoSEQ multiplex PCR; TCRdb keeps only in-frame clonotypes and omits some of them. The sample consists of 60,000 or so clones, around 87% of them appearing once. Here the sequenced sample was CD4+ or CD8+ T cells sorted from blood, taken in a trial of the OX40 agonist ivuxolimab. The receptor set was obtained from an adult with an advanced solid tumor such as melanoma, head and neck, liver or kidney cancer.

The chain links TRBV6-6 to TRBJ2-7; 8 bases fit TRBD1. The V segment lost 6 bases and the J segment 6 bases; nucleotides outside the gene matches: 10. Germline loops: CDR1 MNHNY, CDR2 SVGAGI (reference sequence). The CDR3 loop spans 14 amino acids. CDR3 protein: CASRPRTGKSEQYF. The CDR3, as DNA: TGTGCCAGCAGACCCCGGACAGGGAAAAGCGAGCAGTACTTC.

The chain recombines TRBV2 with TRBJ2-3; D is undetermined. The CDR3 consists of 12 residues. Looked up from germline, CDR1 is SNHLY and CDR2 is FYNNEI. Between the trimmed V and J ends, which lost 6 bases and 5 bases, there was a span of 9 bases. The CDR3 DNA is TGTGCCAGCAGCCGCTCCGGAGATACGCAGTATTTT. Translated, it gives CASSRSGDTQYF.

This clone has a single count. The CDR3 DNA sequence: TGTGCCACCAGCTCAACCGGGGGGGCCGCAGATACGCAGTATTTT. The encoded protein is CATSSTGGAADTQYF. The rearrangement links TRBV15 to TRBJ2-3, with 8 nucleotides matching TRBD2. V dropped 5 bases and J dropped 4; count of bases not matched to a gene: 8. The CDR3 loop spans 15 amino acids. CDR1 and CDR2 from the germline V gene are LNHNV and YYDKDF (reference sequence).

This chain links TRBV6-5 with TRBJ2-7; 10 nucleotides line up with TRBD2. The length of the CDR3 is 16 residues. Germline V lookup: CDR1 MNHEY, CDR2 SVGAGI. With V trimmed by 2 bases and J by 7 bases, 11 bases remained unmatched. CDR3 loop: CASSYQPAGGPGEQYF. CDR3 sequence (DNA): TGTGCCAGCAGTTACCAGCCAGCGGGAGGGCCGGGTGAGCAGTACTTC.

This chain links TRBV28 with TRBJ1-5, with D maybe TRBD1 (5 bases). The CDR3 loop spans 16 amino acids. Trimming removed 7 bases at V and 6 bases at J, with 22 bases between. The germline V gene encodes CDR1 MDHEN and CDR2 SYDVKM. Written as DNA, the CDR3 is TGTGCCAGCACCCGAAGAGGGGCGCGAGCAGGTCAGCCCCAGCATTTT. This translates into CASTRRGARAGQPQHF.

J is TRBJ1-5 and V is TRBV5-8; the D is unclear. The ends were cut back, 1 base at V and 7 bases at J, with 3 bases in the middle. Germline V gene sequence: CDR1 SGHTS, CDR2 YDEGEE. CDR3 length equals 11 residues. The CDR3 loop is CASSLRQPQHF. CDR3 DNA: TGTGCCAGCAGCTTGAGACAGCCCCAGCATTTT. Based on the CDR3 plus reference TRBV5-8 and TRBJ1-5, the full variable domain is EAGVTQSPTHLIKTRGQQATLRCSPISGHTSVYWYQQALGLGLQFLLWYDEGEERNRGNFPPRFSGRQFPNYSSELNVNALELEDSALYLCASSLRQPQHFGDGTRLSIL.

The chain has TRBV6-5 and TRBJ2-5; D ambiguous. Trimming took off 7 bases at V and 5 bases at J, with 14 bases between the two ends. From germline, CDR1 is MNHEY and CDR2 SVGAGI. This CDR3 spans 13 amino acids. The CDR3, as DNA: TGTGCCAGCACCACATCGGCCCGGGAGACCCAGTACTTC. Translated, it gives CASTTSARETQYF.

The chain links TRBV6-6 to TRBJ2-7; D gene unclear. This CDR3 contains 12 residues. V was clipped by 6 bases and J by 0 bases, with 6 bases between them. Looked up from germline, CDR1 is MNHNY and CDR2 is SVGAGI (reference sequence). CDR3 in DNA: TGTGCCAGCAGAACTATCTCCTACGAGCAGTACTTC. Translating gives CASRTISYEQYF.

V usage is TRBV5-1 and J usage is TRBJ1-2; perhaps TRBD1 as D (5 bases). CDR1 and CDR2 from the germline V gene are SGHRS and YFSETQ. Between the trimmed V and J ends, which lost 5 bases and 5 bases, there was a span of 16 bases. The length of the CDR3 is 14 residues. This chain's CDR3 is CASSRGGGFYGYTF. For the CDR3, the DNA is TGCGCCAGCAGTCGGGGTGGGGGATTTTATGGCTACACCTTC.

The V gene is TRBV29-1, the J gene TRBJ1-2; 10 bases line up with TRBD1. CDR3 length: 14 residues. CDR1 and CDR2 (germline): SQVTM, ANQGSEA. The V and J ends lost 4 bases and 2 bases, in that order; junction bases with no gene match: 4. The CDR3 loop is CSVARDRGNYGYTF. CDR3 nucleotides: TGCAGCGTTGCGAGGGACAGGGGAAACTATGGCTACACCTTC.

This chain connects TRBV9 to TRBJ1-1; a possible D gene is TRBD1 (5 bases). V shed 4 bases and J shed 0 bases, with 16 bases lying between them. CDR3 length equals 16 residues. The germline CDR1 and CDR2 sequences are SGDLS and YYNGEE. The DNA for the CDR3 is TGTGCCAGCAGCCCTCGGGTGGGGGAAATGAACACTGAAGCTTTCTTT. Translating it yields CASSPRVGEMNTEAFF.

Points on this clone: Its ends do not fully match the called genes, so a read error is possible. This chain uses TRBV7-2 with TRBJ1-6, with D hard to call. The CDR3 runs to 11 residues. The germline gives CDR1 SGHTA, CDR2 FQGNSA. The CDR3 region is CASSLRQRLYF. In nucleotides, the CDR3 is TGTGCCAGCAGCTTAAGACAACGGCTCTACTTT.

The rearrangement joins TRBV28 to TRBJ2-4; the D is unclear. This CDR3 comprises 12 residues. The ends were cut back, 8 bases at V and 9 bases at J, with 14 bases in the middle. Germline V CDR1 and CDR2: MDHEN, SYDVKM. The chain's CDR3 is CASRIGVGIQYF. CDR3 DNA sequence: TGTGCCAGCCGGATTGGGGTTGGCATTCAGTACTTC.

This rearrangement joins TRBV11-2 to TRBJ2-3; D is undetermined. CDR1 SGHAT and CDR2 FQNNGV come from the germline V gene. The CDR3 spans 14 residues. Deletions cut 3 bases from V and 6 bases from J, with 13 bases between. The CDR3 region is CASSFQQAPDTQYF. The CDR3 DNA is TGTGCCAGCAGCTTTCAGCAGGCCCCGGATACGCAGTATTTT.

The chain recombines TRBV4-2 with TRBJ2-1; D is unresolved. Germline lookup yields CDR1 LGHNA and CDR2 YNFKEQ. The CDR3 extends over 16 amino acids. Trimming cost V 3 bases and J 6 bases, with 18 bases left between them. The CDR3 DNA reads TGTGCCAGCAGCCAGGGCCCCGGCGGAACCGGCAATGAGCAGTTCTTC. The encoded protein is CASSQGPGGTGNEQFF.

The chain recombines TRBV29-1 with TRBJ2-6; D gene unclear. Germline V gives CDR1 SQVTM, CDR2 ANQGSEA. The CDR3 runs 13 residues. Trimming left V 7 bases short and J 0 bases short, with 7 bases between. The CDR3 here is CSAMNSGANVLTF. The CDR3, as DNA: TGCAGCGCTATGAACTCTGGGGCCAACGTCCTGACTTTC.

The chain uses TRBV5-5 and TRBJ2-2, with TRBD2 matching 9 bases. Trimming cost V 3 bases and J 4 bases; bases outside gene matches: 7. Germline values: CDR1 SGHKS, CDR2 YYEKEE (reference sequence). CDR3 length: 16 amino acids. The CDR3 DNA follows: TGTGCCAGCAGCTCTACTAGCGGGCCCAGCACCGGGGAGCTGTTTTTT. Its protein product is CASSSTSGPSTGELFF.

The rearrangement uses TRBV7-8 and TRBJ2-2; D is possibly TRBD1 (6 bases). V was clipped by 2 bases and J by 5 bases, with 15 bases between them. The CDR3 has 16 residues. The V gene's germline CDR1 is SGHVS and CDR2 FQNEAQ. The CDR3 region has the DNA TGTGCCAGCAGCTTACAAAAGGCAGGGGCTACCGGGGAGCTGTTTTTT. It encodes CASSLQKAGATGELFF.

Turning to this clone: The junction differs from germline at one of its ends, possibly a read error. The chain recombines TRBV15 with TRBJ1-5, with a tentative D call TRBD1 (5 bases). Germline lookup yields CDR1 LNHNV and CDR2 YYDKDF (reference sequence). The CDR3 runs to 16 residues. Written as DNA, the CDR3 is TGTGCCACCAGCGTAAACCCAGGGTATAGCGATCAGCCCCAGCATTTT. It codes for CATSVNPGYSDQPQHF.

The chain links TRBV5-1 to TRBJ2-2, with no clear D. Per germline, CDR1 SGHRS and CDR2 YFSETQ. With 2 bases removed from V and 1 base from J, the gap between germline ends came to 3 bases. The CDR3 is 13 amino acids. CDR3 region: CASSLQNTGELFF. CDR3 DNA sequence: TGCGCCAGCAGCTTACAGAACACCGGGGAGCTGTTTTTT.

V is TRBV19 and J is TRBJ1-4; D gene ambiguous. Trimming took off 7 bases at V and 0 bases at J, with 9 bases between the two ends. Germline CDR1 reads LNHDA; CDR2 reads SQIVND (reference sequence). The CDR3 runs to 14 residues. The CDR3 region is CASTDWTTNEKLFF. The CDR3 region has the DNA TGTGCCAGTACGGATTGGACAACTAATGAAAAACTGTTTTTT.

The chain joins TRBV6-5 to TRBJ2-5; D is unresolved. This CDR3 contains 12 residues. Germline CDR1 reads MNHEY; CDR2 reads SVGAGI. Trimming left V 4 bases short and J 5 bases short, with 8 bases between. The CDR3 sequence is CASSFLGETQYF. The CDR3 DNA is TGTGCCAGCAGTTTCTTAGGGGAGACCCAGTACTTC.

The CDR3 is CASSLTDRALDEQFF. For the CDR3, the DNA is TGTGCCAGCAGCTTAACCGACAGGGCCCTCGATGAGCAGTTCTTC. The chain combines TRBV13 with TRBJ2-1; 7 nucleotides agree with TRBD1. Trimming took 2 bases from V and 8 from J; bases not matched to a gene: 9. The CDR3 runs to 15 residues. CDR1 PRHDT and CDR2 FYEKMQ come from the germline V gene (reference sequence).

CDR3 region: CASSPRDVLGYTF. CDR3 nucleotide sequence: TGTGCCAGCTCACCCCGGGACGTTCTTGGCTACACCTTC. The chain uses TRBV18 and TRBJ1-2; D possibly corresponds to TRBD1 (5 bases). The CDR3 extends over 13 amino acids. V was clipped by 3 bases and J by 7 bases, with 12 bases between them. Per the germline V gene, CDR1 is KGHSH and CDR2 is LQKENI.

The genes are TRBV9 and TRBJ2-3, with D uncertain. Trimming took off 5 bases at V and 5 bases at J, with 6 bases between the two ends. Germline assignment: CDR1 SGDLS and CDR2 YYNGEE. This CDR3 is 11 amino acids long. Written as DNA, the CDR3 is TGTGCCAGCAGTATGAGAGATACGCAGTATTTT. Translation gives CASSMRDTQYF.

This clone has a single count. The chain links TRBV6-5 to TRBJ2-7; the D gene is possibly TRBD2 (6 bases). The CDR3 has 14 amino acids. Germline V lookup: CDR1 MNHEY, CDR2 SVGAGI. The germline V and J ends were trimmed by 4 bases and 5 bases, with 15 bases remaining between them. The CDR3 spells CASSFPAKRDEQYF. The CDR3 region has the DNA TGTGCCAGCAGTTTCCCCGCGAAGCGGGACGAGCAGTACTTC.

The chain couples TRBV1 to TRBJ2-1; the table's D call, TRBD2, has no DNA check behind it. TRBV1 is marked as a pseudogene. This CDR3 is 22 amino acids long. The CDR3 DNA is TGCACCAGCAGCCAAGATAAGGGGGCGGAGGCTAGCGGGAGGATAACCTACAATGAGCAGTTCTTC. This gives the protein CTSSQDKGAEASGRITYNEQFF.

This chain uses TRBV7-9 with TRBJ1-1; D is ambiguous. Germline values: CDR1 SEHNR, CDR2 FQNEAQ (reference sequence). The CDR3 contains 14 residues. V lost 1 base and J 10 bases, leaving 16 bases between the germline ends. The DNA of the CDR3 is TGTGCCAGCAGCTTAGATGCATCGTCGGGGAGAGCTTTCTTT. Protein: CASSLDASSGRAFF.

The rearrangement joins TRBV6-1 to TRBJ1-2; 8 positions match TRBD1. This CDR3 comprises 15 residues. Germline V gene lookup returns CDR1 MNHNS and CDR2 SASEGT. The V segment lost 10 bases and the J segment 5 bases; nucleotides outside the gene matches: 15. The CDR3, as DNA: TGTGCCACCTCCTCGACAGGGGCTAAACCATATGGCTACACCTTC. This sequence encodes CATSSTGAKPYGYTF.

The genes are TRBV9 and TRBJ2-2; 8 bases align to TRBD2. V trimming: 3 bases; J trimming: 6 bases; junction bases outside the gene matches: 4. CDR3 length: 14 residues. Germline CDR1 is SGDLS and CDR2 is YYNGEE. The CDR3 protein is CASSAGLEAGELFF. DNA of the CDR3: TGTGCCAGCAGCGCGGGACTAGAGGCCGGGGAGCTGTTTTTT.

The CDR3 is CASSLNPGNTGELFF. The CDR3 coding sequence is TGTGCCAGCAGCTTAAATCCAGGAAACACCGGGGAGCTGTTTTTT. V gene TRBV7-2 combines with J gene TRBJ2-2; D is undetermined. V was pared by 2 bases and J by 2 bases, with 9 bases between. The CDR3 has 15 residues. The germline V gene has CDR1 SGHTA and CDR2 FQGNSA. The full variable domain, its missing parts supplied by reference TRBV7-2 and TRBJ2-2, is GAGVSQSPSNKVTEKGKDVELRCDPISGHTALYWYRQSLGQGLEFLIYFQGNSAPDKSGLPSDRFSAERTGGSVSTLTIQRTQQEDSAVYLCASSLNPGNTGELFFGEGSRLTVL.

The DNA of the CDR3 is TGTGCCAGCAGCTTGGGTGGGAGCGATAATCAGCCCCAGCATTTT. Amino acid sequence: CASSLGGSDNQPQHF. The chain joins TRBV5-6 to TRBJ1-5; D is undetermined. The V gene lost 0 bases and the J gene lost 4 bases, with 11 bases spanning the gap. The CDR3 runs to 15 residues. The germline gives CDR1 SGHDT, CDR2 YYEEEE.